This T cell receptor beta chain emerged from a study of Graves' ophthalmopathy and Graves' hyperthyroidism. The wider study: No progression to ophthalmopathy over 18 months defined stable hyperthyroidism. Whole-study findings and limits: At 70.59% sensitivity and about 72% specificity, the model predicted progression of the ophthalmopathy.

A remark on this clonotype: Its antigen is unidentified.

Recruitment covered hyperthyroidism patients aged 18 to 65 whose new diagnosis was of under 2 months' duration. Other autoimmune disease, uncontrolled infection, pregnancy and lactation led to exclusion. Amplifying from RNA transcripts, the study obtained TCR beta CDR3 regions. An opening RT-PCR round employed HTBI primers and preceded a second-round multiplex PCR. TCRdb reprocessed the multiplex PCR reads with MiXCR, giving one entry per CDR3 protein. The sample lists about 1.2 million distinct CDR3 sequences, roughly two fifths seen once, with roughly 10% in the top ten. The receptor's source is an adult man with Graves' hyperthyroidism. Material for sequencing was peripheral blood or thyroid tissue (not recorded which).

Here the CDR3 DNA reads TGTGCCAGCAGCCAGGGGGACAGGGATACTGAAAAACTGTTTTTT. The encoded protein is CASSQGDRDTEKLFF. The rearrangement uses TRBV7-8 and TRBJ1-4; 9 bases line up with TRBD1. V shed 5 bases and J 7 bases; nucleotides not matched to a gene: 8. CDR1 and CDR2 from the germline V gene are SGHVS and FQNEAQ. The CDR3 spans 15 residues. Filled out from reference TRBV7-8 and TRBJ1-4, the complete variable domain reads GAGVSQSPRYKVAKRGQDVALRCDPISGHVSLFWYQQALGQGPEFLTYFQNEAQLDKSGLPSDRFFAERPEGSVSTLKIQRTQQEDSAVYLCASSQGDRDTEKLFFGSGTQLSVL.